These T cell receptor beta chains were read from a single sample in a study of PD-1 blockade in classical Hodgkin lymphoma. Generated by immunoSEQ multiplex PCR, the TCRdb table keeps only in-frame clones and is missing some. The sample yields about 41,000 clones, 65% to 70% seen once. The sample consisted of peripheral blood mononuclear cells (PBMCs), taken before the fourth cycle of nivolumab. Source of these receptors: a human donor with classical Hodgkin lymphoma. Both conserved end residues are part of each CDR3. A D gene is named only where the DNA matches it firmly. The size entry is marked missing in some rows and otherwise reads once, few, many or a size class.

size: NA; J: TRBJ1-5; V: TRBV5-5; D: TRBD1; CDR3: CASSLRDSRRVGPQHF; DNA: TGTGCCAGCAGCTTGCGGGACAGTCGACGGGTTGGCCCCCAGCATTTT
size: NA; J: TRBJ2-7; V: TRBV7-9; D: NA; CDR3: CASSPRGPYEQYF; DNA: TGTGCCAGCAGCCCCCGGGGACCCTACGAGCAGTACTTC
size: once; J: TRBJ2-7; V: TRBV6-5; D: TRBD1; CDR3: CASSYRPGTGAYEQYF; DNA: TGTGCCAGCAGTTACCGACCAGGGACAGGGGCCTACGAGCAGTACTTC
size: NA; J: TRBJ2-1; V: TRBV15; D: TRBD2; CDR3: CATGTSTVHEQFF; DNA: TGTGCTACCGGGACTAGCACTGTCCATGAGCAGTTCTTC
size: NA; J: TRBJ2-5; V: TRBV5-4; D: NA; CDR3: CASSLAGDGASQETQYF; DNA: TGTGCCAGCAGCTTGGCCGGGGACGGCGCATCACAAGAGACCCAGTACTTC
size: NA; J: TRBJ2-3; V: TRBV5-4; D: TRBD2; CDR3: CASSLTSGTDTQYF; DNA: TGTGCCAGCAGCTTGACTAGCGGCACAGATACGCAGTATTTT
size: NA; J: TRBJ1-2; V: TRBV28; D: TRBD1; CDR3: CASSLDRVSTFYGYTF; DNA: TGTGCCAGCAGTTTGGACAGGGTCTCCACTTTCTATGGCTACACCTTC
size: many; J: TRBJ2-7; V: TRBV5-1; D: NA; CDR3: CASSLGYEQYF; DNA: TGCGCCAGCAGCTTGGGTTACGAGCAGTACTTC
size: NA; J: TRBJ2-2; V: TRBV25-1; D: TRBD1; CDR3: CASSDPTGVTGELFF; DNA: TGTGCCAGCAGTGACCCGACAGGGGTCACCGGGGAGCTGTTTTTT
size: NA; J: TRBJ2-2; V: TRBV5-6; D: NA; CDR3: CASSLNWAGELFF; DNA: TGTGCCAGCAGCTTGAATTGGGCCGGGGAGCTGTTTTTT
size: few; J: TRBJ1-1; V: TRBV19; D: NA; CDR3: CASRVPNTEAFF; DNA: TGTGCCAGCAGGGTCCCCAACACTGAAGCTTTCTTT
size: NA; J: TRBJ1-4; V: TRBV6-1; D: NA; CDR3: CASSEFGGSSSTNEKLFF; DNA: TGTGCCAGCAGTGAATTCGGGGGCTCCAGTTCAACTAATGAAAAACTGTTTTTT
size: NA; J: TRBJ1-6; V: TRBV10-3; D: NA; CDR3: CAIRIQEGTGSPLHF; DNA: TGTGCCATCAGGATCCAGGAGGGTACCGGGTCACCCCTCCACTTT
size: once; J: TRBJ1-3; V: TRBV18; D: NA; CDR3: CASSPMARGGGNTIYF; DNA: TGTGCCAGCTCACCAATGGCGAGGGGCGGTGGAAACACCATATATTTT
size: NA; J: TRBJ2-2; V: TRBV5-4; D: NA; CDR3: CAYRSNTGELFF; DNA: TGTGCCTACAGGTCGAACACCGGGGAGCTGTTTTTT
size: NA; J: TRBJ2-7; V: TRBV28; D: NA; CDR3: CASSQSGSSYEQYF; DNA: TGTGCCAGCAGTCAATCGGGATCCTCCTACGAGCAGTACTTC
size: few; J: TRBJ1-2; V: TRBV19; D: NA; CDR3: CASTIGLGNYGYTF; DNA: TGTGCCAGTACCATAGGACTGGGCAACTATGGCTACACCTTC
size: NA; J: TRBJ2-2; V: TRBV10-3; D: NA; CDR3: CAISESRGATGELFF; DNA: TGTGCCATCAGTGAGTCCCGGGGGGCCACCGGGGAGCTGTTTTTT
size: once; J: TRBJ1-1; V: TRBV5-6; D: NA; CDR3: CASSYVNRVSLSDTEAFF; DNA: TGTGCCAGCAGCTATGTCAACAGGGTGTCCTTAAGTGACACTGAAGCTTTCTTT
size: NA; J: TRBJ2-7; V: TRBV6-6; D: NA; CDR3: CATEAGFEQYF; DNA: TGTGCCACCGAGGCTGGGTTCGAGCAGTACTTC
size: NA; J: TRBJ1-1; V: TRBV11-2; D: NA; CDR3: CASSLEDSTQAFF; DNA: TGTGCCAGCAGCTTGGAAGACAGTACCCAAGCTTTCTTT
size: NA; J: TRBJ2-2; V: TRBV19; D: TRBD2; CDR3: CASLEGLAFTGELFF; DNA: TGTGCCAGTCTCGAAGGACTAGCCTTCACCGGGGAGCTGTTTTTT
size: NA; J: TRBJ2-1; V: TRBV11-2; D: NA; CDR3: CASSLVRAEQFF; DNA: TGTGCCAGCAGCTTAGTTCGAGCCGAGCAGTTCTTC
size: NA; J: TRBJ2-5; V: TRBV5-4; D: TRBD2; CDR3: CASSGSLAGKETQYF; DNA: TGTGCCAGCAGCGGTAGCCTAGCGGGCAAAGAGACCCAGTACTTC
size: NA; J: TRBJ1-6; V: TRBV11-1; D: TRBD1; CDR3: CASSRGQTDNSPLHF; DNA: TGTGCCAGCAGCCGGGGACAGACCGATAATTCACCCCTCCACTTT
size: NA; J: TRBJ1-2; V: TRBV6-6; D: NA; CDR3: CAIGGQFYGYTF; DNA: TGTGCCATAGGCGGACAGTTCTATGGCTACACCTTC
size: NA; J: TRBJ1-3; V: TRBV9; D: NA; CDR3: CASSAWTEGNTIYF; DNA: TGTGCCAGCAGCGCGTGGACAGAAGGAAACACCATATATTTT
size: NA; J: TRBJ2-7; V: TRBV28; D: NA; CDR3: CASSSNYEQYF; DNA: TGTGCCAGCAGTTCCAACTACGAGCAGTACTTC
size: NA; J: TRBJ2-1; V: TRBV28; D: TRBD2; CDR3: CASSSAGGTYNEQFF; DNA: TGTGCCAGCAGTTCAGCGGGGGGTACCTACAATGAGCAGTTCTTC
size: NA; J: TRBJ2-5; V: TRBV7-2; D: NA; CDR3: CASSLYQETQYF; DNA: TGTGCCAGCAGCTTATACCAAGAGACCCAGTACTTC
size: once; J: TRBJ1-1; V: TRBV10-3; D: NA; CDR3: CAIITNTEAFF; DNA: TGTGCCATCATTACTAACACTGAAGCTTTCTTT
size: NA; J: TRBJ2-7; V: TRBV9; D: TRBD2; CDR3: CASSGTSGTYEQYF; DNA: TGTGCCAGCAGCGGGACTAGCGGGACCTACGAGCAGTACTTC
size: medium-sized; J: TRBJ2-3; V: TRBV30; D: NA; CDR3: CAWSLGVATQYF; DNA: TGTGCCTGGAGTTTAGGAGTTGCTACGCAGTATTTT
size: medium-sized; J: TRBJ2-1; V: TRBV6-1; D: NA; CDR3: CASSGLDSYNEQFF; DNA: TGTGCCAGCAGTGGGTTGGACTCCTACAATGAGCAGTTCTTC
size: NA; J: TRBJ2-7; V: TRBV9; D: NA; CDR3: CASSPRGDAYEQYF; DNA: TGTGCCAGCAGCCCGAGGGGGGATGCCTACGAGCAGTACTTC
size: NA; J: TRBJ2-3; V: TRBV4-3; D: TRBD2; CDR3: CASSPLNSGGAFADTQYF; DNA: TGCGCCAGCAGCCCCTTAAATAGCGGGGGGGCCTTCGCAGATACGCAGTATTTT
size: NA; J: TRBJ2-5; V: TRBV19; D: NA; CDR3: CASSMGRHQETQYF; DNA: TGTGCCAGTAGTATGGGGCGCCACCAAGAGACCCAGTACTTC
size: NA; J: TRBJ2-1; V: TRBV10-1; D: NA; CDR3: CASSEKGNSSYNEQFF; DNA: TGCGCCAGCAGTGAAAAGGGCAACTCCTCCTACAATGAGCAGTTCTTC
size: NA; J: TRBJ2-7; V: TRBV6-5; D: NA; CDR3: CASSYGEGGSEQYF; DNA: TGTGCCAGCAGTTACGGAGAGGGGGGCAGCGAGCAGTACTTC
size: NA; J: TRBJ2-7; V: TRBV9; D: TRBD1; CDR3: CASSPRQGNTYEQYF; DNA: TGTGCCAGCAGCCCTCGACAGGGAAATACCTACGAGCAGTACTTC
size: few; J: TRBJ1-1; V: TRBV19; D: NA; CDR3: CASSIRVNTEAFF; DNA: TGTGCCAGTAGTATCCGAGTGAACACTGAAGCTTTCTTT
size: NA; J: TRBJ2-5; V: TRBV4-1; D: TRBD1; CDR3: CASSRDRGLETQYF; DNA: TGCGCCAGCAGCCGGGACAGGGGACTGGAGACCCAGTACTTC
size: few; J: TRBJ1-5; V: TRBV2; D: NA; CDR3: CASSEFERVTGNQPQHF; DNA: TGTGCCAGCAGTGAATTTGAGAGGGTTACGGGCAATCAGCCCCAGCATTTT
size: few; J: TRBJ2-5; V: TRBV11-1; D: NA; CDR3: CASSLYLQGRETQYF; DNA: TGTGCCAGCAGCTTATATTTACAGGGTAGAGAGACCCAGTACTTC
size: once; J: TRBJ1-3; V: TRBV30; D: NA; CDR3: CAWSEETAIGNTIYF; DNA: TGTGCCTGGAGTGAAGAGACAGCTATAGGAAACACCATATATTTT
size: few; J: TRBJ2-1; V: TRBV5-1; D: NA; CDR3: CASSLEGFNEQFF; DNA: TGCGCCAGCAGTTTAGAGGGATTCAATGAGCAGTTCTTC
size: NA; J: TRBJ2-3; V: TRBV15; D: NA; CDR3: CATSRELASDTQYF; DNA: TGTGCCACCAGCAGGGAACTTGCGTCAGATACGCAGTATTTT
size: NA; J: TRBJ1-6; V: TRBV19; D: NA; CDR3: CASSIGPENSPLHF; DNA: TGTGCCAGTAGTATCGGACCGGAGAATTCACCCCTCCACTTT
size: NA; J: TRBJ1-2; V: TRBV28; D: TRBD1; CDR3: CASSLEGANYGYTF; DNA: TGTGCCAGCAGTTTAGAGGGGGCAAACTATGGCTACACCTTC
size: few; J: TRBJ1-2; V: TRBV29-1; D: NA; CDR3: CSVRTLEGYTF; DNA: TGCAGCGTCAGGACATTGGAAGGCTACACCTTC
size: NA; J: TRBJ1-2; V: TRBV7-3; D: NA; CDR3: CASSLTVSGSGGYTF; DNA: TGTGCCAGCAGCTTAACAGTTTCAGGGAGTGGCGGCTACACCTTC
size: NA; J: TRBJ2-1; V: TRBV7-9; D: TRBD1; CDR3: CASSFGGQGQNEQFF; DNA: TGTGCCAGCAGCTTTGGGGGACAGGGGCAAAATGAGCAGTTCTTC
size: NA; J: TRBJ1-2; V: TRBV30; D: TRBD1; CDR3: CAATDRALDYGYTF; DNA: TGTGCCGCAACCGACAGGGCACTAGACTATGGCTACACCTTC
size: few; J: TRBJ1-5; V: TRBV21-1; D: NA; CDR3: CATLKPGHF; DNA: TGTGCCACCCTAAAGCCGGGGCATTTT
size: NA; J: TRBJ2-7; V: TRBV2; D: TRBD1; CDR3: CASSEWGQEEQYF; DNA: TGTGCCAGCAGTGAATGGGGACAGGAGGAGCAGTACTTC
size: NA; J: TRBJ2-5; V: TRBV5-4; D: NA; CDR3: CASSLVAGDKETQYF; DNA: TGTGCCAGCAGCTTGGTGGCAGGGGACAAAGAGACCCAGTACTTC
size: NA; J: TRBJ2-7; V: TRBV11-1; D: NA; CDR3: CASSSRTSYEQYF; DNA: TGTGCCAGCAGCTCAAGAACCTCCTACGAGCAGTACTTC